Sequencing of this TCR beta chain was carried out in a study of resident and recirculating memory T cells in vitiligo. Sequencing used immunoSEQ multiplex PCR; TCRdb keeps in-frame clones, though not all of them. This sample has 65,000 to 80,000 clones, with approximately 90% found just once. Germline loops: CDR1 LNHDA, CDR2 SQIVND (reference sequence). The CDR3 sequence is 14 residues long. The junction had 7 bases not matched to a gene; V was cut back by 6 bases and J by 3 bases. The V call is TRBV19, the J call TRBJ1-1; TRBD1 matches at 7 bases. The sequencing input was blood. The sequence came from a male donor with vitiligo. Here the CDR3 reads CASSRFGQDTEAFF. CDR3 coding DNA: TGTGCCAGTAGCCGATTCGGACAGGACACTGAAGCTTTCTTT.